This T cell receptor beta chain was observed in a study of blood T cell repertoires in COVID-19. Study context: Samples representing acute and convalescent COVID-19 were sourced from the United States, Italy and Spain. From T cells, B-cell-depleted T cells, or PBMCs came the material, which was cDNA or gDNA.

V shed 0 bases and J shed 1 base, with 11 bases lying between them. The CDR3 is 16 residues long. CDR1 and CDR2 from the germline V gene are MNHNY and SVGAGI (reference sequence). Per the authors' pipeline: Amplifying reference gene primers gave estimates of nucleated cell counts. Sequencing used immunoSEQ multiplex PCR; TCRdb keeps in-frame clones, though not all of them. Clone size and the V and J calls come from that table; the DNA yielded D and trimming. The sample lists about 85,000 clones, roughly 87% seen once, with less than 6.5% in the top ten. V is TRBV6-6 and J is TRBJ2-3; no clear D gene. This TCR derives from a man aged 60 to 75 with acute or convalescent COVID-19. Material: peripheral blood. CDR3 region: CASSYSSASGTDTQYF. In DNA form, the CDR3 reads TGTGCCAGCAGTTACTCGAGTGCGAGCGGCACAGATACGCAGTATTTT.